This T cell receptor (beta chain) was recovered during a study of CD8+CD57+ T cells in acquired aplastic anemia. As for the study in general: Across the sorted CD4+ and CD8+ cells, DNA amounts averaged around 3.2 ug.

The V end was cut by 3 bases, the J end by 0 bases, with 6 bases between. The CDR3 totals 13 residues. The germline V gene encodes CDR1 KGHSH and CDR2 LQKENI. TCR beta VDJ combinations and CDR3 sequences were profiled from genomic DNA. Using its own MiXCR run on the reads, TCRdb lists one record per CDR3 protein. This table holds over 250,000 distinct CDR3 sequences, under 65% found once. This clonotype has ten or more counts. The sequenced patients had an expansion of CD8+CD57+ cells seen by flow cytometry. Severe acquired aplastic anemia affected all patients. The source material was sorted CD4+, CD8+, or CD8+CD57+ T cells (not recorded which) from PBMCs. The sequence was obtained from a human donor with aplastic anemia. The J gene is TRBJ2-7, the V gene TRBV18; D is uncertain. The CDR3 sequence is CASSPMGSYEQYF. The CDR3 bases are TGTGCCAGCTCACCTATGGGCTCCTACGAGCAGTACTTC.